Listed below are T cell receptor beta chains from one sample, sequenced in a study of blood T cell repertoires in COVID-19. Some clones are missing from TCRdb's copy, which holds only in-frame ones; the method was immunoSEQ multiplex PCR. The sample has about 40,000 clones; 80% to 90% are singletons. The sample taken for sequencing was peripheral blood. These receptors came from a human donor in a cohort sampled during active COVID-19. Each CDR3 is given with its conserved first and last residue. Each record gives: D gene, J gene, V gene, clone size, CDR3 DNA, CDR3 protein. A D gene is named only where the DNA matches it firmly. The size entry is marked missing in some rows and otherwise reads once, few, many or a size class.

>TRBD1|TRBJ1-5|TRBV6-6|NA
TGTGCCAGCAGTCACGGGACAGGGGCGAGCAATCAGCCCCAGCATTTT
CASSHGTGASNQPQHF
>NA|TRBJ1-2|TRBV12-3/TRBV12-4|NA
TGTGCCAGCAGACCGGGAGGCTACTATGGCTACACCTTC
CASRPGGYYGYTF
>NA|TRBJ1-6|TRBV4-1|few
TGCGCCAGCAGCCAAGAAGGAGCAGGGGATTCACCCCTCCACTTT
CASSQEGAGDSPLHF
>NA|TRBJ2-3|TRBV7-9|NA
TGTGCCAGCAGCTTTGCTTGGAGAGATACGCAGTATTTT
CASSFAWRDTQYF
>TRBD2|TRBJ2-5|TRBV3-1/TRBV3-2|few
TGTGCCAGCAGCCCTGGACTAGCAGGATGGGAGACCCAGTACTTC
CASSPGLAGWETQYF
>NA|TRBJ1-2|TRBV4-1|NA
TGCGCCAGCAGCCAAACCCCGACATATGGCTACACCTTC
CASSQTPTYGYTF
>NA|TRBJ2-2|TRBV7-9|NA
TGTGCCAGCAAATCGGCAGGCAACACCGGGGAGCTGTTTTTT
CASKSAGNTGELFF
>TRBD1|TRBJ2-5|TRBV19|few
TGTGCCAGTAGCCGACAGGGTCAGGAGACCCAGTACTTC
CASSRQGQETQYF
>NA|TRBJ1-5|TRBV9|NA
TGTGCCAGCAGCGTAGGAGGGTCCAATCAGCCCCAGCATTTT
CASSVGGSNQPQHF
>NA|TRBJ2-5|TRBV6-1|NA
TGTGCCAGCAGTGAACAGAAAGAGACCCAGTACTTC
CASSEQKETQYF
>TRBD2|TRBJ2-3|TRBV7-9|NA
TGTGCCAGCAGCTTAGACGGGGGGAGCACAGATACGCAGTATTTT
CASSLDGGSTDTQYF
>TRBD2|TRBJ2-5|TRBV2|NA
TGTGCCAGCAGCGCCGGGAGGGGGTCCCGGGAGACCCAGTACTTC
CASSAGRGSRETQYF
>TRBD2|TRBJ2-1|TRBV2|NA
TGTGCCAGCAGGATGAATAGCGGGGTAAGCAATGAGCAGTTCTTC
CASRMNSGVSNEQFF
>TRBD1|TRBJ2-3|TRBV12-3/TRBV12-4|NA
TGTGCCAGCGGACAGGGGGCCACAGATACGCAGTATTTT
CASGQGATDTQYF
>TRBD1|TRBJ2-7|TRBV3-1/TRBV3-2|NA
TGTGCCAGCAGCGGGCTTACAGGGGTGAACGAGCAGTACTTC
CASSGLTGVNEQYF
>TRBD1|TRBJ2-1|TRBV7-9|NA
TGTGCCAGCAGCTTAGATGGGACAGCGAGAGAGCAGTTCTTC
CASSLDGTAREQFF
>NA|TRBJ2-5|TRBV4-1|once
TGCGCCAGCAGCCAAGGCGGGAAAGAGACCCAGTACTTC
CASSQGGKETQYF
>NA|TRBJ1-5|TRBV19|NA
TGTGCCAGTAAAGGGGGTTTTCGTGGTCAGCCCCAGCATTTT
CASKGGFRGQPQHF
>TRBD1|TRBJ1-1|TRBV3-1/TRBV3-2|NA
TGTGCCAGCAGCCAAGATATAGGACAGGGGGCACGAGCTTTCTTT
CASSQDIGQGARAFF
>TRBD1|TRBJ1-2|TRBV5-1|NA
TGCGCCAGCAAGGTAACAGGGGGCGGCCTCTATGGCTACACCTTC
CASKVTGGGLYGYTF
>NA|TRBJ2-7|TRBV5-1|many
TGCGCCAGCAGCGAGTCCTTCTCCTACGAGCAGTACTTC
CASSESFSYEQYF
>NA|TRBJ2-4|TRBV7-9|NA
TGTGCCAGCAGCTTAACTGGACAGAACATTCAGTACTTC
CASSLTGQNIQYF
>NA|TRBJ2-7|TRBV4-1|NA
TGCGCCAGCAGCCAAGAAGTGGCAGGATACTGGGAGCAGTACTTC
CASSQEVAGYWEQYF
>TRBD1|TRBJ2-3|TRBV6-5|NA
TGTGCCAGCAGTTCCTTACAGGGGAGACACACAGATACGCAGTATTTT
CASSSLQGRHTDTQYF
>TRBD1|TRBJ2-2|TRBV9|once
TGTGCCAGCAGCTTACTCCCGGGACAGGGGTCCGGGGAGCTGTTTTTT
CASSLLPGQGSGELFF
>NA|TRBJ2-1|TRBV28|NA
TGTGCCAGCAGTACAGCCGGGACACTCTACAATGAGCAGTTCTTC
CASSTAGTLYNEQFF
>TRBD1|TRBJ1-6|TRBV6-6|NA
TGTGCCAGCAGTTACACAACCGGGACAGGGAATTCACCCCTCCACTTT
CASSYTTGTGNSPLHF
>TRBD1|TRBJ1-2|TRBV4-2|NA
TGTGCCAGCAGCCAAGATGGGGGACAGGGGGCCGGTGGCTACACCTTC
CASSQDGGQGAGGYTF
>TRBD2|TRBJ2-5|TRBV5-4|NA
TGTGCCAGCAGCCTGGTGGGTAGCGGGGGGGAGACCCAGTACTTC
CASSLVGSGGETQYF
>NA|TRBJ2-5|TRBV6-5|once
TGTGCCAGCAGTTACACCTTGGGGGGATCAGAGACCCAGTACTTC
CASSYTLGGSETQYF
>TRBD1|TRBJ2-1|TRBV24-1|NA
TGTGCCACCAGTGACCCGGACAGGGCTGAGCAGTTCTTC
CATSDPDRAEQFF
>TRBD2|TRBJ2-2|TRBV5-1|once
TGCGCCAGCAGCCTCCAAGCGGGGGGGATGAGGACCGGGGAGCTGTTTTTT
CASSLQAGGMRTGELFF
>NA|TRBJ1-5|TRBV6-6|NA
TGTGCCAGCAGTCCGGGGGCCGGGAGGACTAGCAATCAGCCCCAGCATTTT
CASSPGAGRTSNQPQHF
>NA|TRBJ1-1|TRBV5-1|NA
TGCGCCAGCAGCCTCGGAGGGGTGAACACTGAAGCTTTCTTT
CASSLGGVNTEAFF
>TRBD2|TRBJ2-5|TRBV7-9|NA
TGTGCCAGCAGCCCCGGTAGGGGCGGGGGGGCGGAGACCCAGTACTTC
CASSPGRGGGAETQYF
>TRBD1|TRBJ2-5|TRBV14|NA
TGTGCCAGCAGCCAATCCCTGGACAGGGTTTTAGAGACCCAGTACTTC
CASSQSLDRVLETQYF
>NA|TRBJ2-7|TRBV11-2|NA
TGTGCCAGCAGCTTAGTCCTTAGCGCTGGGGAGCAGTACTTC
CASSLVLSAGEQYF
>NA|TRBJ2-6|TRBV5-4|NA
TGTGCCAGCAGCCAGAGGAAAACTGGGGCCAACGTCCTGACTTTC
CASSQRKTGANVLTF
>TRBD2|TRBJ2-2|TRBV19|NA
TGTGCCAGTTACCCGCGGGGGATAAACACCGGGGAGCTGTTTTTT
CASYPRGINTGELFF
>TRBD1|TRBJ2-1|TRBV14|NA
TGTGCCAGCAGCCACAAGGGACAGAAACTTATTAATGAGCAGTTCTTC
CASSHKGQKLINEQFF
>NA|TRBJ2-2|TRBV7-7|NA
TGTGCCAGCAGCTTAGTGCGGGGCCCCCTCACCGGGGAGCTGTTTTTT
CASSLVRGPLTGELFF
>TRBD2|TRBJ2-1|TRBV4-1|NA
TGCGCCAGCAGCCAACCACCTGGACTAGCGGGGGCCAGGTCCTACAATGAGCAGTTCTTC
CASSQPPGLAGARSYNEQFF
>NA|TRBJ2-1|TRBV5-5|NA
TGTGCCAGCACCGCTAACTTCAATGAGCAGTTCTTC
CASTANFNEQFF
>NA|TRBJ2-1|TRBV9|NA
TGTGCCAGCAGCGTAGACGGTAAGTCCTACAATGAGCAGTTCTTC
CASSVDGKSYNEQFF
>NA|TRBJ2-1|TRBV6-5|NA
TGTGCCAGCAGAGGGAGTAATACCAATGAGCAGTTCTTC
CASRGSNTNEQFF
>TRBD1|TRBJ1-1|TRBV28|few
TGTGCCAGCAGTCATTACAGGGGGAACACTGAAGCTTTCTTT
CASSHYRGNTEAFF
>NA|TRBJ1-2|TRBV12-3/TRBV12-4|NA
TGTGCCAGCAAGCAGGGCGCAACCTATGGCTACACCTTC
CASKQGATYGYTF
>TRBD1|TRBJ1-1|TRBV11-2|few
TGTGCCAGCAGCCTTACAGGGGGGAACACTGAAGCTTTCTTT
CASSLTGGNTEAFF